The source of this T cell receptor beta chain is a study of CD8 T cells in ankylosing spondylitis. Whole-study findings and limits: Several highly homologous variants made up a TCR beta motif, and this motif appeared characteristic of ankylosing spondylitis blood. Past studies reported some motif variants in reactive arthritis synovial fluid and blood.

Turning to this clonotype: The antigen is unknown.

Quantitative 5'-RACE with molecular barcodes generated TCR beta libraries. Each CDR3 protein gets one entry after TCRdb re-called the 5' RACE reads with MiXCR. In the table there are about 150,000 distinct CDR3 sequences, under 45% of which are singletons. Trimming pared 0 bases from V and 3 bases from J, leaving 6 bases between. There are 13 residues in the CDR3. Germline loops: CDR1 SGDLS, CDR2 YYNGEE. This chain joins TRBV9 and TRBJ2-5; D unclear. This TCR derives from a male donor with ankylosing spondylitis. The sample consisted of synovial fluid, either unsorted or a sorted T cell fraction (not recorded which). The CDR3: CASSVGGEETQYF. CDR3 in DNA: TGTGCCAGCAGCGTAGGAGGTGAAGAGACCCAGTACTTC. The full variable domain, its missing parts supplied by reference TRBV9 and TRBJ2-5, is DSGVTQTPKHLITATGQRVTLRCSPRSGDLSVYWYQQSLDQGLQFLIQYYNGEERAKGNILERFSAQQFPDLHSELNLSSLELGDSALYFCASSVGGEETQYFGPGTRLLVL.